Described below is a single T cell receptor (beta chain) sequence and its context. The antigen is undetermined. Assay: immunoSEQ multiplex PCR; the TCRdb copy retains only in-frame clones and omits some. The data contain 99,000 or so clones, under 90% of them singletons. This specimen comes from a study of OX40 agonist ivuxolimab in advanced cancers. Overall study context: The dose-escalation cohort had hepatocellular carcinoma, melanoma, renal cell or head and neck cancer. Past anti-PD-1, anti-PD-L1 or anti-CTLA-4 therapy was accepted, and 35% to 45% had received some. Study conclusions and caveats: Normalized expansion of T-cell clones was also low for some nonresponders.

Per germline, CDR1 LNHNV and CDR2 YYDKDF (reference sequence). Trimming removed 0 bases from V and 8 bases from J, with 10 bases in between. The CDR3 consists of 14 residues. V usage is TRBV15 and J usage is TRBJ1-4; D remains ambiguous. This TCR derives from an adult with an advanced solid tumor such as melanoma, head and neck, liver or kidney cancer. Sample: CD4+ or CD8+ T cells sorted from blood, taken in a trial of the OX40 agonist ivuxolimab. The CDR3 DNA is TGTGCCACCAGCAGAGAGGGCACGGGCGAAAAACTGTTTTTT. The encoded protein is CATSREGTGEKLFF.